Listed below are T cell receptor beta chains from one sample, sequenced in a study of cytomegalovirus exposure and HLA in healthy donors. The table came from immunoSEQ multiplex PCR; TCRdb's copy has only in-frame clones and leaves some out. In total, the table holds 65,000 to 95,000 clones. The sample comprised PBMCs. These receptors were taken from a woman aged 60 to 75 in good health and CMV-seronegative. Each CDR3 is given with its conserved first and last residue. Fields, in order: J gene, D gene, V gene, CDR3 DNA, CDR3 protein. A D gene is named only where the DNA matches it firmly.

>TRBJ2-6|.|TRBV5-1
TGCGCCAGCAGCCTATTACCTAGCTCTGGGGCCAACGTCCTGACTTTC
CASSLLPSSGANVLTF
>TRBJ2-5|.|TRBV7-9
TGTGCCAGCAGCTTAGGAGGAGGGGGCGCAACAGAGACCCAGTACTTC
CASSLGGGGATETQYF
>TRBJ1-5|.|TRBV6-5
TGTGCCAGCAGTTACTCGAAAGAGAGGAGTCCCCAGCATTTT
CASSYSKERSPQHF
>TRBJ2-7|TRBD1|TRBV29-1
TGCAGCGCCGGACAGGAGATCTACGAGCAGTACTTC
CSAGQEIYEQYF
>TRBJ1-1|.|TRBV7-2
TGTGCCAGCAGCCGCGGACAGAACACTGAAGCTTTCTTT
CASSRGQNTEAFF
>TRBJ2-7|TRBD2|TRBV13
TGTGCCAGCAGCTTAATGAGGGGACTAGCGGGAGCCTACGAGCAGTACTTC
CASSLMRGLAGAYEQYF
>TRBJ1-5|TRBD1|TRBV28
TGTGCCAGCAGTCCTCTCGACAGGGTGGATCAGCCCCAGCATTTT
CASSPLDRVDQPQHF
>TRBJ1-2|.|TRBV7-6
TGTGCCAGCAGCCCGGCAGGGGATCCCTATGGCTACACCTTC
CASSPAGDPYGYTF
>TRBJ2-7|TRBD1|TRBV28
TGTGCCAGCAGTTCACCGGCAGGGGGCAGTAACTACGAGCAGTACTTC
CASSSPAGGSNYEQYF
>TRBJ2-1|TRBD1|TRBV28
TGTGCCAGCAGCCAAACCGGGACAGGGATTGATGAGCAGTTCTTC
CASSQTGTGIDEQFF
>TRBJ2-5|TRBD2|TRBV11-2
TGTGCCAGCAGCTTAGAAGCGAGCGGGAGTGGGGTAGAGACCCAGTACTTC
CASSLEASGSGVETQYF
>TRBJ2-7|TRBD2|TRBV28
TGTGCCAGCAGTGCCCCGGGACTAGCGGGTTACGAGCAGTACTTC
CASSAPGLAGYEQYF
>TRBJ2-1|TRBD2|TRBV2
TGTGCCAGCAGTGAAGCGACTAGCGCAGAGCAGTTCTTC
CASSEATSAEQFF
>TRBJ1-4|TRBD1|TRBV2
TGTGCCAGCAGTGAAGTGACAGGGCGGGCAAAACTGTTTTTT
CASSEVTGRAKLFF
>TRBJ2-7|TRBD1|TRBV7-8
TGTGCCAGCAGCGCAAGACAGGGGCCCTCGTCCTACGAGCAGTACTTC
CASSARQGPSSYEQYF
>TRBJ2-1|TRBD1|TRBV10-1
TGCGCCAGCGGGACAGCTCATGAGCAGTTCTTC
CASGTAHEQFF
>TRBJ2-7|TRBD2|TRBV19
TGTGCCAGTAGTATAGTGGGGCTAGCGGGACTCTACGAGCAGTACTTC
CASSIVGLAGLYEQYF
>TRBJ2-5|.|TRBV6-1
TGTGCCATCTCCAGGGTCGGCCAAGAGACCCAGTACTTC
CAISRVGQETQYF